This is a list of T cell receptor beta chains from one sample in a study of blood T cell repertoires in COVID-19. The data were produced by immunoSEQ multiplex PCR, yet TCRdb's version contains in-frame clones alone and is incomplete. Here the sample spans fewer than 300,000 clones, 88% being singletons. The material sequenced was peripheral blood. The receptors originated from a man in his fifties or sixties who had recovered from COVID-19. The CDR3 runs from the conserved cysteine through the conserved F or W. Each record gives: clone size, V gene, D gene, J gene, CDR3 DNA, CDR3 protein. The D gene is left open where the match is weak. Some rows have no size entry. The others give once, few or many, or a class for an expanded clone.

.	TRBV3-1/TRBV3-2	TRBD1	TRBJ1-1	TGTGCCAGCAGCCAACTTGGACAGGGGGCTTTCTTT	CASSQLGQGAFF
.	TRBV2	TRBD2	TRBJ2-1	TGTGCCAGCAGTGGCCTAGCGGGGGATTACAATGAGCAGTTCTTC	CASSGLAGDYNEQFF
.	TRBV11-2	.	TRBJ2-1	TGTGCCAGCAGCTCCGAGGTGTACAATGAGCAGTTCTTC	CASSSEVYNEQFF
.	TRBV5-1	.	TRBJ2-7	TGCGCCAGCAGGGTCGGGACAAATTTGGAGCAGTACTTC	CASRVGTNLEQYF
.	TRBV18	.	TRBJ2-7	TGTGCCAGCTCAGGCCTTCCCCCCCTGATACGGAGCTCCTACGAGCAGTACTTC	CASSGLPPLIRSSYEQYF
.	TRBV6-5	TRBD1	TRBJ2-5	TGTGCCAGCAGTTACGGGACAGGGGTGGCCCAGTACTTC	CASSYGTGVAQYF
.	TRBV7-9	TRBD2	TRBJ2-1	TGTGCCAGCAGCTTAGGGCTAGCGGGCGATGAGCAGTTCTTC	CASSLGLAGDEQFF
.	TRBV15	TRBD2	TRBJ2-4	TGTGCCACCAGCAGGTGGAGGGAGGGGACCAAAAACATTCAGTACTTC	CATSRWREGTKNIQYF
few	TRBV30	.	TRBJ1-5	TGTGCCTGGAGTGTAGGGCAGGGAACTCAGCCCCAGCATTTT	CAWSVGQGTQPQHF
.	TRBV6-1	.	TRBJ1-3	TGTGCCAGCAGTGAATCTTTAAACACCATATATTTT	CASSESLNTIYF
.	TRBV5-6	.	TRBJ1-1	TGTGCCAGCAGCTTGGCGGGCAGGGTGGGGCCTGAAGCTTTCTTT	CASSLAGRVGPEAFF
.	TRBV19	TRBD1	TRBJ2-1	TGTGCCAGTAGTATGGGACAGGGGGAGTGGAATGAGCAGTTCTTC	CASSMGQGEWNEQFF
once	TRBV18	.	TRBJ1-3	TGTGCCAGCTCACAGATAACAGGGAAAGGTGGAAACACCATATATTTT	CASSQITGKGGNTIYF
.	TRBV30	TRBD1	TRBJ2-7	TGTGCCTGGCAACCGGGACAGGGTTTCCACGAGCAGTACTTC	CAWQPGQGFHEQYF
.	TRBV11-1	TRBD1	TRBJ1-1	TGTGCCAGCAGCTTAGCCTGGGACAGGGGCCGGAACACTGAAGCTTTCTTT	CASSLAWDRGRNTEAFF
.	TRBV7-3	.	TRBJ2-5	TGTGCCAGCAGCACCCAGGGGCTCCCTGGGGAGACCCAGTACTTC	CASSTQGLPGETQYF
few	TRBV5-1	.	TRBJ2-7	TGCGCCAGCAGCTTGGATCATCCCTACGAGCAGTACTTC	CASSLDHPYEQYF
.	TRBV5-5	TRBD1	TRBJ2-5	TGTGCCAGCAGCCCGGGACAGGGGGCCAAGGAGACCCAGTACTTC	CASSPGQGAKETQYF
few	TRBV6-5	.	TRBJ1-4	TGTGCAAGCGGGACGGTGGACGGGGGGTTGAAAAAACTGTTTTTT	CASGTVDGGLKKLFF
.	TRBV18	.	TRBJ1-2	TGTGCCAGCTCACCAGAGAGTAACTATGGCTACACCTTC	CASSPESNYGYTF
.	TRBV7-7	TRBD1	TRBJ1-2	TGTGCCAGCAGCCCATTATCCACAGGGGGCGCGGGGGGCTACACCTTC	CASSPLSTGGAGGYTF
.	TRBV11-2	TRBD1	TRBJ2-1	TGTGCCAGCAGCTCCATCCGGACAGGGACCTACAATGAGCAGTTCTTC	CASSSIRTGTYNEQFF